This T cell receptor (beta chain) is drawn from a study of blood T cell repertoires in COVID-19. Looking at the study overall: In each case, the material was cDNA or gDNA derived from T cells, B-cell-depleted T cells, or PBMCs.

Trimming cost V 3 bases and J 6 bases, with 14 bases left between them. The CDR3 consists of 14 residues. Germline lookup yields CDR1 LGHDT and CDR2 YNNKEL (reference sequence). In the authors' workflow: Amplification from reference gene primers served as the basis for estimated nucleated cell counts. This table comes from immunoSEQ multiplex PCR, and its TCRdb copy is limited to in-frame clones, with some not included. V and J calls and clone size are given by that table; D and trimming were obtained from the DNA. The repertoire has 150,000 to 200,000 clones, 76% of them found once; the top ten carry less than 20%. Enrollees, about 18 to 95 years old, lived in 25 or so US areas. Assignment of participants to cohorts was predicated upon participant-reported clinical history.

The source is a woman aged 45 to 65 with acute COVID-19. The sequencing sample was made of PBMCs or T cells enriched from blood (not recorded which). The rearrangement uses TRBV3-1 (or the pseudogene TRBV3-2) and TRBJ2-5; possible D gene TRBD2, 6 bases. The CDR3 DNA sequence: TGTGCCAGCAGCCATGAAGCGGGTGGAAAGACCCAGTACTTC. Protein sequence: CASSHEAGGKTQYF.